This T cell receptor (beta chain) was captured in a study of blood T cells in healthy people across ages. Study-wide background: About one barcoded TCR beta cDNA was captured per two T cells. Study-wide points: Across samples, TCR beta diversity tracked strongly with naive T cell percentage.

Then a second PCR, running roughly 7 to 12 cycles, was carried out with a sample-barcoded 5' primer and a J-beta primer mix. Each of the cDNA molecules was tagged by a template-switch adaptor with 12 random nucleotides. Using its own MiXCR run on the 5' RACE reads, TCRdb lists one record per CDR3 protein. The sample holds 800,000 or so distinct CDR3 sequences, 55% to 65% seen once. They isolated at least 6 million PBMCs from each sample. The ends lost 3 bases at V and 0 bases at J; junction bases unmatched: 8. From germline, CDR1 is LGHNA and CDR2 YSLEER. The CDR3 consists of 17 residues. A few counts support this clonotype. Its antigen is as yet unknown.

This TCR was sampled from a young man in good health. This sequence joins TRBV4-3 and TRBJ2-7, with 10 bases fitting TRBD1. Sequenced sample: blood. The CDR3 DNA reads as TGCGCCAGCAGCCAGAGTCGCCGGGACAGGGGCTCCTACGAGCAGTACTTC. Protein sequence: CASSQSRRDRGSYEQYF.